Listed below are T cell receptor beta chains from one sample, sequenced in a study of Graves' ophthalmopathy and Graves' hyperthyroidism. Each CDR3 protein gets one entry after TCRdb re-called the multiplex PCR reads with MiXCR. The sample consists of about 600,000 distinct CDR3 sequences, 35% to 45% of them appearing once. Sequencing was done on a sample of peripheral blood or thyroid tissue (not recorded which). The receptors were sampled from an adult man with Graves' hyperthyroidism. Both conserved end residues are part of each CDR3. The D gene is left open where the match is weak. A row's size may be missing; if present it is once, few, many or a size class.

j_gene	d_gene	abundance	v_gene	CDR3aa	CDR3nt
TRBJ1-1	TRBD1	.	TRBV25-1	CARGHRGDTEAFF	TGTGCTAGAGGCCACAGGGGGGACACTGAAGCTTTCTTT
TRBJ2-5	.	many	TRBV20-1	CSARAPSGGETQYF	TGCAGTGCTAGAGCGCCCTCCGGGGGAGAGACCCAGTACTTC
TRBJ2-2	.	.	TRBV24-1	CATSVGAANTGELFF	TGTGCCACCAGTGTTGGGGCCGCGAACACCGGGGAGCTGTTTTTT
TRBJ2-7	.	.	TRBV7-9	CASSVAPDGTYEQYF	TGTGCCAGCAGCGTAGCCCCAGACGGTACCTACGAGCAGTACTTC
TRBJ1-3	.	many	TRBV12-3/TRBV12-4	CASSFVTGNTIYF	TGTGCCAGCAGCTTTGTTACCGGAAACACCATATATTTT
TRBJ1-5	.	.	TRBV7-9	CASSLGYGGKVRQPQHF	TGTGCCAGCAGCTTAGGGTATGGGGGGAAGGTTAGGCAGCCCCAGCATTTT
TRBJ2-3	.	.	TRBV10-3	CAISEGRQQYF	TGTGCCATCAGTGAGGGGCGGCAGCAGTATTTT
TRBJ2-5	.	many	TRBV6-1	CASSEEDFQETQYF	TGTGCCAGCAGTGAAGAGGACTTCCAAGAGACCCAGTACTTC
TRBJ2-7	.	many	TRBV6-1	CASSESRVDEQYF	TGTGCCAGCAGTGAAAGCAGGGTAGACGAGCAGTACTTC
TRBJ1-2	.	few	TRBV2	CASSPPGADGRASYYGYTF	TGTGCCAGCAGTCCCCCTGGAGCAGACGGAAGAGCCAGCTACTATGGCTACACCTTC
TRBJ1-2	TRBD1	many	TRBV13	CASSLGTGLGYGYTF	TGTGCCAGCAGCCTCGGGACAGGGCTAGGCTATGGCTACACCTTC
TRBJ1-1	.	many	TRBV2	CASSVLIWDTEAFF	TGTGCCAGCAGTGTGCTGATTTGGGACACTGAAGCTTTCTTT
TRBJ2-7	TRBD1	.	TRBV24-1	CASSPGTGIPYEQYF	TGTGCCAGCAGTCCGGGGACAGGGATCCCCTACGAGCAGTACTTC
TRBJ2-7	.	many	TRBV20-1	CSALSPYEQYF	TGCAGTGCTCTGTCACCCTACGAGCAGTACTTC
TRBJ1-3	TRBD1	.	TRBV7-3	CASSVRQGDTIYF	TGTGCCAGCAGCGTTAGACAGGGGGACACCATATATTTT
TRBJ2-7	TRBD1	many	TRBV5-1	CASSLDRGRSEQYF	TGCGCCAGCAGCTTAGACAGGGGGCGTAGTGAGCAGTACTTC
TRBJ1-5	.	.	TRBV5-1	CASSQPQGFRQNQPQHF	TGCGCCAGCAGCCAGCCCCAGGGGTTCCGGCAGAATCAGCCCCAGCATTTT
TRBJ2-7	TRBD1	few	TRBV2	CASSMGTGKSEQYF	TGTGCCAGCAGTATGGGGACAGGGAAGAGCGAGCAGTACTTC
TRBJ1-5	.	many	TRBV12-3/TRBV12-4	CASSLAAGQPQHF	TGTGCCAGCAGTTTAGCGGCGGGGCAGCCCCAGCATTTT
TRBJ2-7	.	.	TRBV11-2	CASSFYICSARRPTYEQYF	.
TRBJ2-6	.	.	TRBV29-1	CSVVFFVTF	TGCAGCGTTGTCTTCTTCGTGACTTTC
TRBJ1-1	.	.	TRBV27	CASTGHTEAFF	TGTGCCAGCACCGGACACACTGAAGCTTTCTTT
TRBJ1-3	.	.	TRBV12-3/TRBV12-4	CASSSTRGWVSGNTIYF	TGTGCCAGCAGCAGTACCAGGGGATGGGTCTCTGGAAACACCATATATTTT
TRBJ1-1	.	.	TRBV28	CASRGGALSEAFF	TGTGCCAGCAGAGGCGGGGCTCTGTCTGAAGCTTTCTTT
TRBJ1-5	TRBD1	many	TRBV4-2	CASSQGQGAGNQPQHF	TGTGCCAGCAGCCAAGGACAGGGTGCAGGCAATCAGCCCCAGCATTTT
TRBJ2-7	TRBD2	.	TRBV20-1	CSAIRPGSGSSYEQYF	TGCAGTGCTATCCGCCCTGGCAGCGGGAGCTCCTACGAGCAGTACTTC
TRBJ2-5	.	.	TRBV7-9	CASSLPLGSRAF	TGTGCCAGCAGCTTGCCCCTTGGGAGCCGTGCGTTC
TRBJ1-1	TRBD1	.	TRBV27	CASRSGQGENTEAFF	TGTGCCAGCAGATCCGGACAGGGGGAAAACACTGAAGCTTTCTTT
TRBJ2-1	.	.	TRBV7-9	CASSLTGGRGEQFF	TGTGCCAGCAGCTTAACAGGAGGGCGAGGTGAGCAGTTCTTC
TRBJ1-2	.	few	TRBV7-2	CASSPTQAFYYGYTF	TGTGCCAGCTCACCAACCCAGGCTTTTTACTATGGCTACACCTTC
TRBJ1-2	TRBD1	many	TRBV10-2	CASSEMTGGKDGYTF	TGCGCCAGCAGTGAAATGACAGGGGGCAAGGATGGCTACACCTTC
TRBJ2-2	.	few	TRBV4-1	CASSQDSWKSNTGELFF	TGCGCCAGCAGCCAAGACAGTTGGAAATCGAACACCGGGGAGCTGTTTTTT
TRBJ2-7	TRBD2	.	TRBV7-9	CASSPLGSTAGPYEQYF	TGTGCCAGCAGTCCCCTTGGGTCGACAGCGGGGCCCTACGAGCAGTACTTC
TRBJ1-1	.	few	TRBV5-1	CASSLRQGAMNTEAFF	TGCGCCAGCAGCCTCCGGCAGGGCGCTATGAACACTGAAGCTTTCTTT
TRBJ2-5	.	many	TRBV7-2	CASSPMRARQETQYF	TGTGCCAGCAGCCCCATGCGCGCCCGGCAAGAGACCCAGTACTTC
TRBJ1-4	.	.	TRBV7-9	CASSLVGAGNEKLFF	TGTGCCAGCAGCTTGGTGGGGGCTGGTAATGAAAAACTGTTTTTT
TRBJ2-7	TRBD1	many	TRBV5-1	CASSPKDSGTVRDEQYF	TGCGCCAGCAGCCCAAAGGATAGTGGGACAGTGAGGGACGAGCAGTACTTC
TRBJ2-7	.	many	TRBV6-6	CASSASDSYEQYF	TGTGCCAGCAGCGCATCGGACAGCTACGAGCAGTACTTC
TRBJ1-4	.	many	TRBV11-2	CASSLDQGEKLFF	TGTGCCAGCAGCTTAGATCAGGGTGAAAAACTGTTTTTT
TRBJ2-7	TRBD1	many	TRBV29-1	CSVDGPGTGSYEQYF	TGCAGCGTTGACGGCCCCGGGACAGGCTCCTACGAGCAGTACTTC
TRBJ2-3	.	.	TRBV10-3	CAISERKVADTQYF	TGTGCCATCAGTGAGAGGAAGGTGGCAGATACGCAGTATTTT
TRBJ1-5	.	many	TRBV4-1	CASSQDLGDRNQPQHF	TGCGCCAGCAGCCAAGACCTAGGAGATCGCAATCAGCCCCAGCATTTT
TRBJ1-4	.	many	TRBV13	CASSSEGTATNEKLFF	TGTGCCAGCAGCTCGGAGGGGACTGCAACTAATGAAAAACTGTTTTTT
TRBJ1-2	TRBD1	once	TRBV2	CASLTDRGDNGYTF	TGTGCCAGCCTAACGGACAGGGGGGACAATGGCTACACCTTC
TRBJ2-5	.	.	TRBV10-2	CASGGPGLGETQYF	TGCGCCAGCGGGGGGCCCGGGTTGGGGGAGACCCAGTACTTC
TRBJ1-1	TRBD1	many	TRBV9	CASSVGTGGFGAEAFF	TGTGCCAGCAGCGTAGGTACAGGGGGATTTGGCGCTGAAGCTTTCTTT
TRBJ1-2	TRBD1	many	TRBV5-1	CASSLDRGYYGYTF	TGCGCCAGCAGCTTGGACAGGGGATACTATGGCTACACCTTC
TRBJ2-5	.	once	TRBV7-2	CASSLARASETQYF	TGTGCCAGCAGCTTAGCGCGGGCTTCAGAGACCCAGTACTTC
TRBJ2-7	.	.	TRBV7-3	CASSRYRAGEAYEQYF	TGTGCCAGCAGTAGGTATAGGGCCGGCGAAGCCTACGAGCAGTACTTC
TRBJ2-5	TRBD1	.	TRBV29-1	CSTSQGLWETQYF	TGCAGCACCTCACAGGGGCTCTGGGAGACCCAGTACTTC
TRBJ2-7	TRBD2	few	TRBV27	CASSLGGRDLDEQYF	TGTGCCAGCAGTTTAGGTGGGAGGGACTTGGACGAGCAGTACTTC
TRBJ2-5	.	.	TRBV7-9	CASSLARSGVETQYF	TGTGCCAGCAGCTTAGCCAGGTCGGGTGTCGAGACCCAGTACTTC
TRBJ1-2	TRBD1	.	TRBV7-3	CASRLGTGPYGYTF	TGTGCCAGCAGGTTAGGGACAGGGCCTTATGGCTACACCTTC
TRBJ1-2	TRBD1	few	TRBV28	CASSLIRTGEAGYTF	TGTGCCAGCAGTCTAATACGGACAGGGGAGGCGGGCTACACCTTC
TRBJ2-5	TRBD2	.	TRBV25-1	CASSTAIGLAGARGYNERFF	TGTGCCAGCAGTACAGCAATCGGACTAGCGGGAGCGAGAGGGTACAATGAGCGGTTCTTC
TRBJ2-5	TRBD2	many	TRBV12-3/TRBV12-4	CASSGVNGGEETQYF	TGTGCCAGCAGTGGGGTCAATGGGGGGGAAGAGACCCAGTACTTC